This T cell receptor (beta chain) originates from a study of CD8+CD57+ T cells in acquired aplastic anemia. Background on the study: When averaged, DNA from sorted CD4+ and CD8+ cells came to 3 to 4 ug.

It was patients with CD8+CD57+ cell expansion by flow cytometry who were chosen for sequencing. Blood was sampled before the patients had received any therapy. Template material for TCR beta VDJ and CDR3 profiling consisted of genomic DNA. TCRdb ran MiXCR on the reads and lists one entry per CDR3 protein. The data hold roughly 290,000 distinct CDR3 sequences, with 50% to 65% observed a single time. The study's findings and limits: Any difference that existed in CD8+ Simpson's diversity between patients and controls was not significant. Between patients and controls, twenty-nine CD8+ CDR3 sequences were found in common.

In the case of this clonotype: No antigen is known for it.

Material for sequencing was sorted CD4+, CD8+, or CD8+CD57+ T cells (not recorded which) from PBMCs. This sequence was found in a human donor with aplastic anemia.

This CDR3 is CASSGSSGGMYEQYF. CDR3 DNA: TGTGCCAGCAGCGGATCTAGCGGGGGTATGTACGAGCAGTACTTC. V usage is TRBV11-1 and J usage is TRBJ2-7; 10 nucleotides align to TRBD2. Looked up from germline, CDR1 is SGHAT and CDR2 is FQDESV (reference sequence). Losses at the gene ends were 5 bases for V and 4 bases for J; bases not matched to a gene: 8. CDR3 length: 15 residues.